This paragraph covers one T cell receptor beta chain sequence. Its antigen is not identified. This could be a read error, since a much larger clone is one nucleotide away. The data originate from a study of CD8+CD57+ T cells in acquired aplastic anemia. Germline CDR1 and CDR2: LGHNA and YSLEER. This CDR3 comprises 15 residues. V shed 5 bases and J 10 bases; nucleotides not matched to a gene: 10. Patients chosen for sequencing had shown CD8+CD57+ cell expansion by flow cytometry. Sampling of blood occurred while the patients had still received no therapy. Study results and caveats: The study found no significant CD8+ Simpson's diversity difference between patients and controls. Comparison of patients with controls identified around 28 shared CD8+ CDR3 sequences.

Genomic DNA was employed as the template in profiling TCR beta VDJ and CDR3. TCRdb re-called the reads with MiXCR, one entry per CDR3 protein. This sample has 250,000 or so distinct CDR3 sequences; more than 40% occur once, and the top ten carry 7% to 10%. The clonotype originates from a human donor with aplastic anemia. The rearrangement joins TRBV4-3 to TRBJ2-1; the match to TRBD1 covers 11 bases. Sequencing was carried out using sorted CD4+, CD8+, or CD8+CD57+ T cells (not recorded which) from PBMCs. For the CDR3, the DNA is TGCGCCAGCAGCGACGGGACAGGGGGTTCCTACGAGCAGTTCTTC. It yields the protein CASSDGTGGSYEQFF.